The 5 T cell receptor beta chains given below trace back to one sample, sequenced in a study of CD8 T cells in ankylosing spondylitis. No antigen has been assigned to these receptors. TCRdb re-derived calls from the 5' RACE reads in MiXCR, one entry per CDR3 protein. The sample has about 450,000 distinct CDR3 sequences, approximately 26% seen once. Study observations and caveats: Blood from ankylosing spondylitis patients appeared to carry a characteristic roughly 8-variant TCR beta motif.

Input material: blood, either unsorted or a sorted T cell fraction (not recorded which). Every receptor here comes from a male donor with ankylosing spondylitis.

The rearrangement uses TRBV24-1 and TRBJ2-1; 7 nucleotides match TRBD1. Per the germline V gene, CDR1 is KGHDR and CDR2 is SFDVKD. The CDR3 loop spans 16 amino acids. V was pared by 2 bases and J by 2 bases, with 5 bases of the junction left unmatched. The CDR3 is CATSDSRDSPYNEQFF. Written as DNA, the CDR3 is TGTGCCACCAGTGATTCCCGGGACAGTCCCTACAATGAGCAGTTCTTC.

V is TRBV5-1 and J is TRBJ2-1; 7 nucleotides line up with TRBD2. The CDR3 totals 14 residues. Germline V CDR1 and CDR2: SGHRS, YFSETQ. The ends lost 3 bases at V and 8 bases at J; junction bases unmatched: 8. The CDR3 coding sequence is TGCGCCAGCAGCTCCCTAGCCGCGGGGGATGAGCAGTTCTTC. Translating gives CASSSLAAGDEQFF.

The gene calls are TRBV10-2 and TRBJ1-6; tentatively, D is TRBD1 (5 bases). The CDR3 extends over 15 amino acids. Per the germline V gene, CDR1 is WSHSY and CDR2 is SAAADI. Trimming pared 5 bases from V and 4 bases from J, leaving 12 bases between. This CDR3 is CASSRDSPYNSPLHF. CDR3 DNA sequence: TGCGCCAGCAGTAGAGACAGCCCTTATAATTCACCCCTCCACTTT.

The chain employs TRBV27 and TRBJ2-7; either TRBD1 or TRBD2 may fit D (5 bases each). This CDR3 contains 16 residues. The germline V gene encodes CDR1 MNHEY and CDR2 SMNVEV (reference sequence). Trimming took 0 bases from V and 6 from J, leaving 18 bases between them. CDR3 protein: CASSLSTVLGVGEQYF. The CDR3 bases are TGTGCCAGCAGTTTATCCACAGTGTTGGGGGTTGGCGAGCAGTACTTC.

This clonotype was detected a few times. The chain uses TRBV20-1 and TRBJ2-1; D not resolved. The CDR3 spans 10 residues. Per germline, CDR1 DFQATT and CDR2 SNEGSKA (reference sequence). V dropped 4 bases and J dropped 7 bases, with 5 bases sitting between them. The CDR3 nucleotides are TGCAGTGCTACCCAGAATGAGCAGTTCTTC. Encoded protein: CSATQNEQFF.